This record looks at one T cell receptor beta chain sequence and its context. Its cognate antigen is unknown. This sample is drawn from a study of cytomegalovirus exposure and HLA in healthy donors. Overall study results and limits: Later, an analysis showed that TCR beta chains associated with HLA were more clonally expanded than others that were equally common.

With 60 Vbeta and 13 Jbeta primers, the PCR was carried out. The assay was immunoSEQ multiplex PCR, and TCRdb's table has in-frame clones only and misses some. There are 70,000 to 90,000 clones in the sample, with 3% to 4% held by the top ten. The V end was cut by 10 bases, the J end by 5 bases, with 8 bases between. The CDR3 is 11 amino acids. Germline CDR1 MDHEN, CDR2 SYDVKM. The TCR was taken from a man younger than 35 in good health and CMV-seropositive. The sample was PBMCs. The V and J genes are TRBV28 and TRBJ1-4; no clear D gene. In DNA form, the CDR3 reads TGTGCCATCCTCCGGAATGAAAAACTGTTTTTT. It yields the protein CAILRNEKLFF. Supplemented by reference TRBV28 and TRBJ1-4, the full variable domain reads DVKVTQSSRYLVKRTGEKVFLECVQDMDHENMFWYRQDPGLGLRLIYFSYDVKMKEKGDIPEGYSVSREKKERFSLILESASTNQTSMYLCAILRNEKLFFGSGTQLSVL.